This T cell receptor beta chain originates from a study of technical replicates of blood from a handful of donors. The V gene's germline CDR1 is SGHNT and CDR2 YYREEE (reference sequence). V lost 2 bases to trimming and J lost 0 bases, with 5 bases between them. CDR3 length: 13 amino acids. TCRdb's table, derived via immunoSEQ multiplex PCR, lists solely in-frame clones and lacks some. The repertoire holds under 95,000 clones, about 94% seen once, with roughly 0.23% in the top ten. The specimen sequenced was T cells isolated from PBMCs. This rearrangement joins TRBV5-4 to TRBJ1-1; no reliable D call. The origin of this receptor is a human donor in good health. Written as DNA, the CDR3 is TGTGCCAGCAGCTTCCAGATGAACACTGAAGCTTTCTTT. The encoded protein is CASSFQMNTEAFF.